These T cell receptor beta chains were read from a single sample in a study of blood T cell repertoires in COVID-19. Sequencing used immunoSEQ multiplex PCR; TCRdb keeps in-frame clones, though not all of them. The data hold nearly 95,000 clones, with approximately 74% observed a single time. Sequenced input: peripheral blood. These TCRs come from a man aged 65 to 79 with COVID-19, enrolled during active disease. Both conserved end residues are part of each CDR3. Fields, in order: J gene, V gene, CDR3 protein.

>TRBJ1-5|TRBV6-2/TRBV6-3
CASSDFGTGDNQPQHF
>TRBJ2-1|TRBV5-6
CASSSDTYNEQFF
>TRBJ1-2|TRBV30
CAWRLRDTSLYGYTF
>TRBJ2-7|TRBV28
CASNQLGQGTYEQYF
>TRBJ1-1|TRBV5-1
CASSWRDGRNTEAFF
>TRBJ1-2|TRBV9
CASSVDRNYGYTF
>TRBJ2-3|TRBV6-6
CASSEGLAANPPQYF
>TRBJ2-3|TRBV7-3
CASSLGTSGRDTQYF
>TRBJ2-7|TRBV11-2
CASSFHRGTIYEQYF
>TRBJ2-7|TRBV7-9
CASSQGQVLGYEQYF
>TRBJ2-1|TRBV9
CASSPWDSNEQFF
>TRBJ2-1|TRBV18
CASSPLGQGYLSYNEQFF
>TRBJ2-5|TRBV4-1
CASSQEARTSETQYF
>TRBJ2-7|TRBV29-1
CSVKFGTGVSVEQYF
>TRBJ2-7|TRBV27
CASSLGQENEQYF
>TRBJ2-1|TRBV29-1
CSIRTEDYNEQFF
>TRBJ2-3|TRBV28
CASSPRGADTQYF
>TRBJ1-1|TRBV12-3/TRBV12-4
CASSLNTNTEAFF
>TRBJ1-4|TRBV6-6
CASLMGGGLYEKLFF
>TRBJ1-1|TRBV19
CASSTQGFGTEAFF
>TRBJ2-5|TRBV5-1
CASSRNQGETQYF
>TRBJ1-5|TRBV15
CATSRYMGQSNQPQHF
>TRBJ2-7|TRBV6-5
CASSREPASYEQYF
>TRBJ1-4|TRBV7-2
CASSFGQGNEKLFF
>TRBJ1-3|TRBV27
CASSTAGTGGASSGNTIYF
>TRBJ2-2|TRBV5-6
CASSLLTGAGELFF